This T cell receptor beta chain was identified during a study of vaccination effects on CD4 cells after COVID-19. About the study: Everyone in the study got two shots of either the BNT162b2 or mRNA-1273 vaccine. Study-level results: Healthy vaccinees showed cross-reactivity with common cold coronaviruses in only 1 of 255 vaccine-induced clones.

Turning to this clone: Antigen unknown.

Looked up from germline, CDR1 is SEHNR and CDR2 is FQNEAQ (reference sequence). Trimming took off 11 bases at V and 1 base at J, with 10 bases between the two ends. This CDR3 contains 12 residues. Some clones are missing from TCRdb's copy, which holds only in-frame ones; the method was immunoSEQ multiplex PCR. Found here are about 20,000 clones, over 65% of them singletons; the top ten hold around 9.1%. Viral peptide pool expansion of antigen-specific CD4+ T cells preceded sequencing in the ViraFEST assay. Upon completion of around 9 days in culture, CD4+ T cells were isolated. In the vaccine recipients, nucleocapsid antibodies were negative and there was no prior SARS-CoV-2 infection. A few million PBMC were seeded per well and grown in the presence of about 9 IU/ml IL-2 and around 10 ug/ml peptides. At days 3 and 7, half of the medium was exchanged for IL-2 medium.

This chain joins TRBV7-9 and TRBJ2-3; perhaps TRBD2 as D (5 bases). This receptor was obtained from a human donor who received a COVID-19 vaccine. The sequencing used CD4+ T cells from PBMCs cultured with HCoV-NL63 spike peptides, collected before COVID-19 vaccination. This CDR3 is CALRAGTDTQYF. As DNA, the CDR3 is TGTGCCTTGCGAGCGGGCACAGATACGCAGTATTTT.